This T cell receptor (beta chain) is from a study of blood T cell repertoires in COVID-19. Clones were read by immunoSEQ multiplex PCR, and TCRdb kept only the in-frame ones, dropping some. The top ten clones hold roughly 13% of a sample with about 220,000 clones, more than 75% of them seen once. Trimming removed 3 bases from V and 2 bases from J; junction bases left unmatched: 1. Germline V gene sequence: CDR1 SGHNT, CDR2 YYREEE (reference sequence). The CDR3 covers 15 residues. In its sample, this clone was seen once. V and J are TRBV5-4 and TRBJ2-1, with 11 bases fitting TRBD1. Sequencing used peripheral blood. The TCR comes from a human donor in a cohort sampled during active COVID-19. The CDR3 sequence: CASSSGQGAYNEQFF. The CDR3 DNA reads TGTGCCAGCAGCTCGGGACAGGGGGCCTACAATGAGCAGTTCTTC.